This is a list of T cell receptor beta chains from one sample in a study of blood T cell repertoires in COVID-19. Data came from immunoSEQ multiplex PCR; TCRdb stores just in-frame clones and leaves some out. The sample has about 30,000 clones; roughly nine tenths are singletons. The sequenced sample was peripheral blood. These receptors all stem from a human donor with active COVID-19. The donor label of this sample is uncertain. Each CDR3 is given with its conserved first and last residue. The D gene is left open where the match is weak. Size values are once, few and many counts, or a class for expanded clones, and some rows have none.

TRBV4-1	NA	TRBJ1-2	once	TGCGCCAGCAGCCAAGTGCTAGGAGGCTACACCTTC	CASSQVLGGYTF
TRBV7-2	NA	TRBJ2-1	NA	TGTGCCAGCAGCTTAGGACAGGCCACTTTGTCCAATGAGCAGTTCTTC	CASSLGQATLSNEQFF
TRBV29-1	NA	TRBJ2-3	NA	TGCAGCGTACCTATGGGGGGTACGCAGTATTTT	CSVPMGGTQYF
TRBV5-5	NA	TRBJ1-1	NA	TGTGCCAGCAGCTTGGGTGCGGGGATGGGGATGAACACTGAAGCTTTCTTT	CASSLGAGMGMNTEAFF
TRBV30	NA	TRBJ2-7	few	TGTGCCTGGAGTGGCGAGGGCTCCGGTCCCTACGAGCAGTACTTC	CAWSGEGSGPYEQYF
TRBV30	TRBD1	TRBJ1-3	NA	TGTGCCTGGAGTGCCACAGGGGGCTCTGGAAACACCATATATTTT	CAWSATGGSGNTIYF
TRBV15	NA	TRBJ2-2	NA	TGTGCCACCAGCAGAGAACTTGGGGAGCTGTTTTTT	CATSRELGELFF
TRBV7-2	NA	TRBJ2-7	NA	TGTGCCAGCAGCCTGATGGGCAGGGGCTCCTACGAGCAGTACTTC	CASSLMGRGSYEQYF
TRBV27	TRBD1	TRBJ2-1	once	TGTGCCAGCAGTTTGGGGACAGGGGCCTACAATGAGCAGTTCTTC	CASSLGTGAYNEQFF
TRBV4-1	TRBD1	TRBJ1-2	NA	TGCGCCAGCAGCCTACGCGAGGACAGGGGATACTATGGCTACACCTTC	CASSLREDRGYYGYTF
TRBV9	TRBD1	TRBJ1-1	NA	TGTGCCAGCAGCAGGGACAGCTACATGAACACTGAAGCTTTCTTT	CASSRDSYMNTEAFF
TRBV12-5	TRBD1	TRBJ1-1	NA	TGTGCTAGTGTTTCCCAGGGGGACATCAATTTAGTAGAAGCTTTCTTT	CASVSQGDINLVEAFF
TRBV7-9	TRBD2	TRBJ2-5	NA	TGTGCCAGCAGCTTCTTATCCAGCGGGGAGGAGACCCAGTACTTC	CASSFLSSGEETQYF
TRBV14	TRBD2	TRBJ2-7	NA	TGTGCCAGCAGCTGGACTAGCGGGTATTACGAGCAGTACTTC	CASSWTSGYYEQYF
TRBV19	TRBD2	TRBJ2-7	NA	TGTGCCAGTAGTCCGAAGTCGACTAGCGGGAGCTACGAGCAGTACTTC	CASSPKSTSGSYEQYF
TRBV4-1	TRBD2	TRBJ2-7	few	TGCGCCAGCAGCCAAACCCCCGGGACTAGCGGGAGATACACCTACGAGCAGTACTTC	CASSQTPGTSGRYTYEQYF
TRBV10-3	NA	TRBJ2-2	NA	TGTGCCAGCCAGGACAGGAACACCGGGGAGCTGTTTTTT	CASQDRNTGELFF
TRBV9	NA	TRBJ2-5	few	TGTGCCAGCAGCGTAGGAGGCAGGGCCCAAGAGACCCAGTACTTC	CASSVGGRAQETQYF
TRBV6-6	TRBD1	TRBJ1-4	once	TGTGCCAGCAGCCGCGGACAGGGGGCCTCTAATGAAAAACTGTTTTTT	CASSRGQGASNEKLFF
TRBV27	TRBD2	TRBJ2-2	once	TGTGCCAGCAGTCTCCTCGGGGGGGTAGGGACCGGGGAGCTGTTTTTT	CASSLLGGVGTGELFF
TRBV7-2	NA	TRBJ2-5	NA	TGTGCCAGCAGCTTAGCGCGGGAGACCCAGTACTTC	CASSLARETQYF
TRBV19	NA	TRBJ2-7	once	TGTGCCAGTAGTATGAAGGGGGGGGAATCCGAGCAGTACTTC	CASSMKGGESEQYF
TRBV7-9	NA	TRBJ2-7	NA	TGTGCCAGCAGCCTTGACACCATCTACTACGAGCAGTACTTC	CASSLDTIYYEQYF